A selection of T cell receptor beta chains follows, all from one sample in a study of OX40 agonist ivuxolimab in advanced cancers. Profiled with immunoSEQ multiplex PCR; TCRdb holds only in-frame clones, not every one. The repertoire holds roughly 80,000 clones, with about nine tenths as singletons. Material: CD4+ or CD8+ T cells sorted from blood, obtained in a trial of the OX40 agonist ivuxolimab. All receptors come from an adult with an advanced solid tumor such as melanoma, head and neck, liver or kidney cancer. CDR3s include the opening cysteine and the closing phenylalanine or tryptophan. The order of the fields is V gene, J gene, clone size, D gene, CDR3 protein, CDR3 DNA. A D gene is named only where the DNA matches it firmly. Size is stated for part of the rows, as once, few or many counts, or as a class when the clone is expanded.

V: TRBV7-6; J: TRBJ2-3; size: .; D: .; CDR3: CASSFTDTQYF; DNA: TGTGCCAGCAGCTTTACGGATACGCAGTATTTT
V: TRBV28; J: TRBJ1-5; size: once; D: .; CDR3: CASSFRGRQIWDF; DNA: TGTGCCAGCAGTTTCAGGGGTCGACAGATTTGGGATTTT
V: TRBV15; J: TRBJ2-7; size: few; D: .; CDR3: CATSRGGEGGEQYF; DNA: TGTGCCACCAGCAGAGGGGGCGAGGGCGGCGAGCAGTACTTC
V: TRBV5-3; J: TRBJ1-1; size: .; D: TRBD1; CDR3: CARSFRTGKIHTEAFF; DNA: TGTGCCAGAAGCTTCCGGACAGGGAAAATCCACACTGAAGCTTTCTTT
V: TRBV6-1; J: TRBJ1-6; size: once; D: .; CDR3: CASSEAGNHPRSPLHF; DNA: TGTGCCAGCAGTGAAGCAGGTAACCATCCGAGGTCACCCCTCCACTTT
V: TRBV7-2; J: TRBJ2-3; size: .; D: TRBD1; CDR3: CASSLFGTGLPDTQYF; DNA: TGTGCCAGCAGCTTATTTGGGACAGGGCTCCCAGATACGCAGTATTTT
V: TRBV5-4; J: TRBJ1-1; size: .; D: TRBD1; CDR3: CASSHYTGESSEAFF; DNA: TGTGCCAGCAGCCACTATACAGGGGAGAGTAGTGAAGCTTTCTTT
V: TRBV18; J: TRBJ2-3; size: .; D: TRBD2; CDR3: CASSPLGAGTSTDTQYF; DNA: TGTGCCAGCTCACCACTGGGAGCGGGAACTAGCACAGATACGCAGTATTTT
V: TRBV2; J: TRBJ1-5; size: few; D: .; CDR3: CASSVWGRDQPQHF; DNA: TGTGCCAGCAGTGTTTGGGGGCGAGATCAGCCCCAGCATTTT
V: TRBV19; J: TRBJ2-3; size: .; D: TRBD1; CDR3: CASSNRGPSTDTQYF; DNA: TGTGCCAGTAGTAACAGGGGGCCGAGCACAGATACGCAGTATTTT
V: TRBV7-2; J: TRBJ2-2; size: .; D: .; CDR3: CASSLGLDSGELFF; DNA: TGTGCCAGCAGCTTAGGACTAGATTCCGGGGAGCTGTTTTTT
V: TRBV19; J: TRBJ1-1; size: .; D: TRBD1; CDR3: CASSHGQGWANTEAFF; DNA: TGTGCCAGTAGCCACGGACAGGGTTGGGCGAACACTGAAGCTTTCTTT
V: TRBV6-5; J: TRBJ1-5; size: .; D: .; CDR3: CASSYSNYIQPQHF; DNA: TGTGCCAGCAGTTACTCGAACTATATCCAGCCCCAGCATTTT
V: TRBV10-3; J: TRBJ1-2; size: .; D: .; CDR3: CAISESGLRNYGYTF; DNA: TGTGCCATCAGTGAGTCAGGCCTGCGGAACTATGGCTACACCTTC
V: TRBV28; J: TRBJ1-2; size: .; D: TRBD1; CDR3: CASSPRSRDSWLKGYTF; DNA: TGTGCCAGCAGTCCACGCTCCCGGGACAGCTGGCTAAAGGGCTACACCTTC
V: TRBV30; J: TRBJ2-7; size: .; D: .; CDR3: CAWSADRGYEQYF; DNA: TGTGCCTGGAGCGCGGACAGAGGATACGAGCAGTACTTC
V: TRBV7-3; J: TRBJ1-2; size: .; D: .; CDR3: CASISGANYGYTF; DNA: TGTGCCAGCATCTCAGGGGCCAACTATGGCTACACCTTC
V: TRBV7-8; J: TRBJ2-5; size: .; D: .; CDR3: CASSSTGTTETQYF; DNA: TGTGCCAGCAGCTCGACCGGGACCACGGAGACCCAGTACTTC
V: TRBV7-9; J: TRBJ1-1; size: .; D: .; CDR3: CASGIRGNTEAFF; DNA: TGTGCCAGCGGCATACGGGGGAACACTGAAGCTTTCTTT
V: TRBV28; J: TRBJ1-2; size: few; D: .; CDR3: CASSFVNYGYTF; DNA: TGTGCCAGCAGTTTTGTTAACTATGGCTACACCTTC
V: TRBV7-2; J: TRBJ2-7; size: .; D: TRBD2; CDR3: CASSLGTSGYSYEQYF; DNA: TGTGCCAGCAGCTTAGGGACTAGCGGGTACTCCTACGAGCAGTACTTC
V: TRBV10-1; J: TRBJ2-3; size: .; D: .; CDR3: CASSDRSQGDTQYF; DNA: TGCGCCAGCAGTGACAGGTCACAAGGAGATACGCAGTATTTT
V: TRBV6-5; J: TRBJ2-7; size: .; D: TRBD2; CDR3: CASSTGTSGRYEQYF; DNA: TGTGCCAGCAGCACAGGGACTAGCGGGAGGTACGAGCAGTACTTC
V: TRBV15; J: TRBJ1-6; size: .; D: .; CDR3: CATSRDLQGNSPLHF; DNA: TGTGCCACCAGCAGAGATTTGCAGGGAAATTCACCCCTCCACTTT
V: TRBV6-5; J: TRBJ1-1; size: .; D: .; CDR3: CASSYSRQSNTEAFF; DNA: TGTGCCAGCAGTTACTCGAGACAGAGCAACACTGAAGCTTTCTTT
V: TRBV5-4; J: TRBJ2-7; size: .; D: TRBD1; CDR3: CASSLKQGAPEQYF; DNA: TGTGCCAGCAGCCTGAAACAGGGGGCGCCGGAGCAGTACTTC
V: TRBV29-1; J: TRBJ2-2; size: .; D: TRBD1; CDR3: CSVIRTGGNTGELFF; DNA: TGCAGCGTCATACGGACAGGGGGGAACACCGGGGAGCTGTTTTTT
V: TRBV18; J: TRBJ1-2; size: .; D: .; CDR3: CASSPQPRYGYTF; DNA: TGTGCCAGCTCACCACAACCGAGATATGGCTACACCTTC
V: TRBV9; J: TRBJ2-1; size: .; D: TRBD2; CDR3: CASSPLAGGIYNEQFF; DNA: TGTGCCAGCAGCCCGTTAGCGGGGGGGATCTACAATGAGCAGTTCTTC
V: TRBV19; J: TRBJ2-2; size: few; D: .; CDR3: CASSIVSAGGSGELFF; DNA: TGTGCCAGTAGTATAGTCTCGGCAGGGGGGTCGGGGGAGCTGTTTTTT
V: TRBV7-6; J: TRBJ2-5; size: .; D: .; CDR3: CASSPSGTNQETQYF; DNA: TGTGCCAGCAGCCCAAGCGGTACAAACCAAGAGACCCAGTACTTC
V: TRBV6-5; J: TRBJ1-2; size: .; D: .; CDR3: CASSYSGGGGGYGYTF; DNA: TGTGCCAGCAGTTACTCGGGAGGGGGAGGGGGCTATGGCTACACCTTC
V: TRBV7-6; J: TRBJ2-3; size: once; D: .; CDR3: CASSTQGGLSTDTQYF; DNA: TGTGCCAGCAGCACGCAGGGCGGCCTAAGCACAGATACGCAGTATTTT
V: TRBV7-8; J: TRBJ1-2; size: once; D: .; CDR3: CASSLDRSAGYTF; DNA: TGTGCCAGCAGCCTAGACAGGTCTGCTGGCTACACCTTC
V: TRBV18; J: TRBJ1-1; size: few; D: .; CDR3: CASSQGVNTEAFF; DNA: TGTGCCAGCTCACAGGGGGTGAACACTGAAGCTTTCTTT
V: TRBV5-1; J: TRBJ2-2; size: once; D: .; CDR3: CASSLPGANTGELFF; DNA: TGCGCCAGCAGCTTGCCAGGGGCAAATACCGGGGAGCTGTTTTTT
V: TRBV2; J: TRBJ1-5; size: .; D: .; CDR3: CASRGGFDQPQHF; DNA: TGTGCCAGCAGGGGCGGGTTTGATCAGCCCCAGCATTTT
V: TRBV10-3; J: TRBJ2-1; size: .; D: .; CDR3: CAIGATTGYNEQFF; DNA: TGTGCCATCGGCGCGACTACTGGTTACAATGAGCAGTTCTTC
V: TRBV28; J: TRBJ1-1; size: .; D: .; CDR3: CASSFYTTGDGEAFF; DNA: TGTGCCAGCAGTTTCTACACCACGGGGGATGGTGAAGCTTTCTTT
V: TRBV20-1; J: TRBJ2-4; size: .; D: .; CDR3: CSARKENIQYF; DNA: TGCAGTGCTAGGAAGGAAAACATTCAGTACTTC
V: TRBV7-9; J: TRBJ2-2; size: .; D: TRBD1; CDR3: CASSLGQGGGGNTGELFF; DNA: TGTGCCAGCAGTTTGGGACAGGGTGGCGGGGGCAACACCGGGGAGCTGTTTTTT
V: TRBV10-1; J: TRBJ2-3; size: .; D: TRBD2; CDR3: CASNRGGLHDTQYF; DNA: TGCGCCAGCAACCGGGGGGGCCTTCACGATACGCAGTATTTT
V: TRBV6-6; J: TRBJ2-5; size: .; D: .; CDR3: CASGGPQETQYF; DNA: TGTGCCAGCGGTGGACCGCAAGAGACCCAGTACTTC
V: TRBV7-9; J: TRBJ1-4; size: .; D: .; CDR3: CASSLRASGEKLFF; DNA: TGTGCCAGCAGCTTACGGGCCTCGGGTGAAAAACTGTTTTTT
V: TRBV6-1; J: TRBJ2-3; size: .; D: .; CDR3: CASSPRGRETDTQYF; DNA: TGTGCCAGCAGTCCGAGAGGAAGGGAGACAGATACGCAGTATTTT
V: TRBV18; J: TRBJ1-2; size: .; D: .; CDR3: CASSPSSRNYGYTF; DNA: TGTGCCAGCTCACCCTCTTCCAGGAACTATGGCTACACCTTC
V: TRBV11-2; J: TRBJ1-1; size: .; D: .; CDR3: CASSPTRGAFF; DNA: TGTGCCAGCAGCCCGACGAGAGGAGCTTTCTTT
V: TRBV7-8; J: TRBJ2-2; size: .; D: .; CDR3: CASSWDWANTGELFF; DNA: TGTGCCAGCAGTTGGGACTGGGCGAACACCGGGGAGCTGTTTTTT
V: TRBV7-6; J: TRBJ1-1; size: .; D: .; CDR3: CASRGQPNTEAFF; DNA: TGTGCCAGCAGAGGACAGCCGAACACTGAAGCTTTCTTT
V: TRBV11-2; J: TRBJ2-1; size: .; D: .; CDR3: CASSHINEQFF; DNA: TGTGCCAGCAGCCATATTAATGAGCAGTTCTTC
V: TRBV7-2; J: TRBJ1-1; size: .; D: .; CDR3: CASSLGTARSAFF; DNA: TGTGCCAGCAGCTTAGGGACGGCCAGAAGTGCTTTCTTT
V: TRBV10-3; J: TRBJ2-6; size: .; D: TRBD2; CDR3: CASSSGTRTGANVLTF; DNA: TGTGCCAGTAGTAGCGGGACGAGAACTGGGGCCAACGTCCTGACTTTC
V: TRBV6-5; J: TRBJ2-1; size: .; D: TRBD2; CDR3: CASSSTGGPNEQFF; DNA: TGTGCCAGCAGTTCTACGGGAGGGCCCAATGAGCAGTTCTTC
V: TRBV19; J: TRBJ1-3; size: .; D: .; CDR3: CASTESSSGNTIYF; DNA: TGTGCCAGTACCGAATCCAGCTCTGGAAACACCATATATTTT
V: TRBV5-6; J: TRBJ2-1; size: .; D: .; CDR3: CASSLEARKQFF; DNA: TGTGCCAGCAGCTTGGAGGCGCGTAAGCAGTTCTTC
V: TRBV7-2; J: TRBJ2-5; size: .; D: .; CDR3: CASSALSGSPGKTQYF; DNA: TGTGCCAGCAGCGCCCTTAGCGGCTCCCCCGGGAAGACCCAGTACTTC